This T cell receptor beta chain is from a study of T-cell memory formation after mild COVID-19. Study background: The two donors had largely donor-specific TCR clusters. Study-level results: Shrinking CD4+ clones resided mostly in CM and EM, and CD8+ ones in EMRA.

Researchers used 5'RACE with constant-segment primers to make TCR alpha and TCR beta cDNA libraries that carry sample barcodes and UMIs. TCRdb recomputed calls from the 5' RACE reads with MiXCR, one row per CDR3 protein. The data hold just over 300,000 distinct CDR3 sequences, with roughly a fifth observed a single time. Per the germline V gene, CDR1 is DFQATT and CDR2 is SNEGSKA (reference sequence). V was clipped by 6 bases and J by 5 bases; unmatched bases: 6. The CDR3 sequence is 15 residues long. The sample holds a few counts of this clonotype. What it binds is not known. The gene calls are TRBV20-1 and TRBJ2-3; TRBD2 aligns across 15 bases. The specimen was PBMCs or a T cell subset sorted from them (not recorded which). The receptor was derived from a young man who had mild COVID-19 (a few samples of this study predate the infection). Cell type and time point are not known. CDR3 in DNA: TGCAGTGCGCGGACTAGCGGGGGGGCTAGAGATACGCAGTATTTT. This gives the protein CSARTSGGARDTQYF.